These 10 T cell receptor beta chains originate from one sample sequenced in a study of identical twins. From the 5' RACE reads, TCRdb called clonotypes with MiXCR, one entry per CDR3 protein. The data show a few hundred thousand distinct CDR3 sequences, under 8.5% seen once. The same data also went into a second study, on T cells expressing NK-cell markers.

Input material: CD8+ T cells sorted from blood. These receptors came from a young woman in good health.

This clonotype was found a few times. The rearrangement uses TRBV2 and TRBJ2-2; no definite D call. Trimming pared 10 bases from V and 1 base from J, leaving 10 bases between. CDR3 length equals 13 residues. Germline assignment: CDR1 SNHLY and CDR2 FYNNEI. CDR3 protein: CATMTGNTGELFF. As DNA, the CDR3 is TGTGCCACTATGACGGGGAACACCGGGGAGCTGTTTTTT.

Turning to this clonotype: A read error is possible here, since a much larger clone lies one base away. The chain uses TRBV6-2 or TRBV6-3 and TRBJ2-5; 10 bases line up with TRBD2. This CDR3 comprises 14 residues. Germline V gene data show CDR1 as MNHEY and CDR2 as SVGEGT. The V gene end was trimmed by 5 bases and the J gene end by 4 bases; junction bases not matched to a gene: 4. The DNA for the CDR3 is TGTGCCAGCAGTACAACTAGCGGGATAGAGACCCAGTACTTC. Amino acids: CASSTTSGIETQYF.

The sample holds a few counts of this clonotype. V usage is TRBV6-1 and J usage is TRBJ2-1; TRBD2 matches at 16 bases. This CDR3 spans 16 amino acids. V trimming: 5 bases; J trimming: 8 bases; junction bases outside the gene matches: 6. The germline V gene encodes CDR1 MNHNS and CDR2 SASEGT. CDR3 in DNA: TGTGCCAGCAGTCCCACAGGGACTAGCGGGAGGGATGAGCAGTTCTTC. Translation: CASSPTGTSGRDEQFF.

V and J are TRBV9 and TRBJ1-6, with 7 bases fitting TRBD1. The V and J ends lost 4 bases and 5 bases, in that order; junction bases with no gene match: 6. The germline V gene encodes CDR1 SGDLS and CDR2 YYNGEE. The CDR3 is made up of 15 amino acids. CDR3 sequence: CASSLTTGNNSPLHF. The CDR3 DNA follows: TGTGCCAGCAGCCTAACGACAGGGAATAATTCACCCCTCCACTTT.

The chain is built from TRBV11-2 and TRBJ1-2; D gene ambiguous. Trimming took off 5 bases at V and 4 bases at J, with 17 bases between the two ends. Germline values: CDR1 SGHAT, CDR2 FQNNGV. The CDR3 is made up of 15 amino acids. The CDR3 nucleotides are TGTGCCAGCAGCCCAATCCCATTCGACACCTATGGCTACACCTTC. As protein: CASSPIPFDTYGYTF.

This clonotype was observed a handful of times. The V and J genes are TRBV7-9 and TRBJ2-7; TRBD2 aligns across 8 bases. Trimming at V came to 6 bases and at J to 1 base, leaving 8 bases not matched to a gene. CDR3 size: 15 residues. The V gene's germline CDR1 is SEHNR and CDR2 FQNEAQ (reference sequence). CDR3 protein: CASSIKAGDSYEQYF. CDR3 DNA: TGTGCCAGCAGTATTAAAGCGGGGGATTCCTACGAGCAGTACTTC. Looking up the rest from reference TRBV7-9 and TRBJ2-7 gives the full variable domain: DTGVSQNPRHKITKRGQNVTFRCDPISEHNRLYWYRQTLGQGPEFLTYFQNEAQLEKSRLLSDRFSAERPKGSFSTLEIQRTEQGDSAMYLCASSIKAGDSYEQYFGPGTRLTVT.

This clonotype was detected a few times. The gene calls are TRBV27 and TRBJ1-1, with D maybe TRBD1 (6 bases). The CDR3 consists of 16 residues. V gave up 0 bases and J gave up 3 bases, with 14 bases separating them. CDR1 MNHEY and CDR2 SMNVEV come from the germline V gene (reference sequence). The CDR3 is CASSLSYLDSDTEAFF. CDR3 nucleotide sequence: TGTGCCAGCAGTTTATCGTATTTGGACAGTGACACTGAAGCTTTCTTT.

Details on this clonotype: Just one base apart from a much larger clone, this may be a read error. The chain employs TRBV12-3 or TRBV12-4 and TRBJ2-2; D is tentatively TRBD1 or TRBD2 (6 bases each). Trimming stripped 8 bases from V and 8 bases from J, with 27 bases between. CDR3 length equals 17 residues. The CDR3 sequence: CASCLPLGGTTGGELFF. The CDR3 nucleotides are TGTGCCAGCTGTCTCCCTCTGGGCGGGACAACCGGGGGGGAGCTGTTTTTT.

V gene TRBV27 combines with J gene TRBJ2-3; possible D gene TRBD1, 7 bases. Between the trimmed V and J ends, which lost 6 bases and 5 bases, there was a span of 18 bases. The CDR3 extends over 15 amino acids. Per germline, CDR1 MNHEY and CDR2 SMNVEV (reference sequence). CDR3 protein: CASSHSGGAGDTQYF. The CDR3 DNA is TGTGCCAGCAGCCATTCAGGGGGAGCGGGAGATACGCAGTATTTT.

The sample holds many counts of this clonotype. The DNA of the CDR3 is TGTGCCAGCAGTGCCGTGGACAGGGCTTCCTACGAGCAGTACTTC. Translation: CASSAVDRASYEQYF. The V and J genes are TRBV27 and TRBJ2-7, with 8 bases fitting TRBD1. CDR3 length: 15 amino acids. V dropped 5 bases and J dropped 1; count of bases not matched to a gene: 7. Germline CDR1 reads MNHEY; CDR2 reads SMNVEV (reference sequence).